This record concerns one T cell receptor (beta chain) sequence. Its antigen is currently unknown. V lost 5 bases and J 10 bases, leaving 13 bases between the germline ends. Per germline, CDR1 SGHRS and CDR2 YFSETQ. CDR3 length: 13 residues. This specimen belongs to a study of OX40 agonist ivuxolimab in advanced cancers. Turning to the study itself: Patients received the agonistic anti-OX40 (CD134) antibody ivuxolimab.

Excluded were patients having autoimmune disease history or systemic immunosuppression. Generated by immunoSEQ multiplex PCR, the TCRdb table keeps only in-frame clones and is missing some. Here the sample spans 77,000 or so clones, 80% to 95% being singletons. Findings and caveats of the study: Average numbers of expanded clones were greater in CD8+ T cells than in CD4+. Nonresponders, in some cases, also had low normalized T-cell clonal expansion.

The material sequenced was CD4+ or CD8+ T cells sorted from blood, taken in a trial of the OX40 agonist ivuxolimab. V gene TRBV5-1 combines with J gene TRBJ1-6, with D possibly matching TRBD1 (5 bases). This TCR was sampled from an adult with an advanced solid tumor such as melanoma, head and neck, liver or kidney cancer. The CDR3 region has the DNA TGCGCCAGCAGTTCCGACAGTTTCTCACCCCTCCACTTT. Protein: CASSSDSFSPLHF.